This passage covers 18 T cell receptor beta chains from one sample sequenced in a study of T cells in Graves' hyperthyroidism and ophthalmopathy. The CDR3 regions of TCR beta were amplified from RNA transcripts. First-round RT-PCR targeting the TCR CDR3 was performed with the HTBI primer set. Using its own MiXCR run on the multiplex PCR reads, TCRdb lists one record per CDR3 protein. The table shows roughly 57,000 distinct CDR3 sequences, with approximately 53% occurring only once. Sequencing was done on a sample of blood. These receptors were taken from a woman aged 60 to 75 with Graves' ophthalmopathy.

This sequence joins TRBV29-1 and TRBJ2-1, with 16 positions matching TRBD2. V was clipped by 6 bases and J by 4 bases; unmatched bases: 3. CDR1 and CDR2 from the germline V gene are SQVTM and ANQGSEA. The CDR3 has 15 amino acids. The CDR3 reads CSVTGLAGGYNEQFF. The CDR3 nucleotides are TGCAGCGTGACGGGACTAGCGGGAGGGTACAATGAGCAGTTCTTC.

This clonotype was picked up many times. The chain recombines TRBV6-1 with TRBJ2-7; 11 positions match TRBD1. This CDR3 is 14 amino acids long. The germline V gene has CDR1 MNHNS and CDR2 SASEGT. Losses at the gene ends were 6 bases for V and 4 bases for J; bases not matched to a gene: 5. CDR3 nucleotide sequence: TGTGCCAGCAGCCGGACAGGGGGCCAGTACGAGCAGTACTTC. Translating it yields CASSRTGGQYEQYF.

A single count supports this clonotype. No conserved phenylalanine or tryptophan is present at the end of the CDR3, so a read error is the likely explanation. As DNA, the CDR3 is TGTGCCAGTAGTATTGGACCCTACGACCAGTACCCC. Translated, it gives CASSIGPYDQYP. V gene TRBV19 combines with J gene TRBJ2-7; D call uncertain. Germline-derived CDR1 and CDR2 are LNHDA and SQIVND (reference sequence). The CDR3 has 12 amino acids.

In this sample, this clonotype turned up many times. The CDR3 protein is CASSLGPWQPQHF. Written as DNA, the CDR3 is TGTGCCAGCAGCTTAGGGCCTTGGCAGCCCCAGCATTTT. The chain carries TRBV7-2 and TRBJ1-5; D is undetermined. Looked up from germline, CDR1 is SGHTA and CDR2 is FQGNSA. The CDR3 sequence is 13 residues long. Trimming took 1 base from V and 7 from J, leaving 8 bases between them.

A few counts support this clonotype. The chain employs TRBV29-1 and TRBJ2-7; D may be TRBD1 (6 bases). The V gene lost 4 bases and the J gene lost 6 bases, with 7 bases spanning the gap. Germline CDR1 SQVTM, CDR2 ANQGSEA. The CDR3 extends over 10 amino acids. CDR3 sequence reads: CSVVRGEQYF. As DNA, the CDR3 is TGCAGCGTTGTCAGGGGCGAGCAGTACTTC.

Within the sample, this clonotype is medium-sized. The chain uses TRBV20-1 and TRBJ2-7; tentatively, D is TRBD2 (5 bases). The CDR3 totals 12 residues. Germline CDR1 and CDR2: DFQATT and SNEGSKA (reference sequence). V was pared by 0 bases and J by 4 bases, with 7 bases between. The CDR3 sequence is CSAREREYEQYF. CDR3 DNA: TGCAGTGCTAGAGAGAGGGAATACGAGCAGTACTTC.

This clonotype has just one count. The chain uses TRBV7-2 and TRBJ1-2; 7 bases line up with TRBD1. The V gene end was trimmed by 5 bases and the J gene end by 12 bases; junction bases not matched to a gene: 6. The germline V gene has CDR1 SGHTA and CDR2 FQGNSA. The CDR3 loop spans 11 amino acids. Here the CDR3 reads CASSRQGGDTF. For the CDR3, the DNA is TGTGCCAGCAGCCGACAGGGAGGGGACACCTTC.

The J gene is TRBJ1-6, the V gene TRBV6-4; the D is unclear. Trimming took 2 bases from V and 0 from J, leaving 11 bases between them. Germline lookup yields CDR1 MRHNA and CDR2 SNTAGT. There are 17 residues in the CDR3. In nucleotides, the CDR3 is TGTGCCAGCAGTGACGGCCGGGCCAGCTCCTATAATTCACCCCTCCACTTT. Residues: CASSDGRASSYNSPLHF.

This chain uses TRBV20-1 with TRBJ2-1, with D unclear. In germline, CDR1 is DFQATT, CDR2 SNEGSKA (reference sequence). This CDR3 region has 10 residues. CDR3 DNA: TGCAGCCTGAGGTTTGGTGAGCAGTTCTTC. The encoded protein is CSLRFGEQFF.

This clonotype was recorded at least ten times. The chain carries TRBV7-6 and TRBJ2-2; D is uncertain. The germline V gene has CDR1 SGHVS and CDR2 FNYEAQ. The ends were cut back, 6 bases at V and 0 bases at J, with 14 bases in the middle. The CDR3 loop spans 16 amino acids. The CDR3 DNA sequence: TGTGCCAGCAGGGCCGCCAGCTCAGCGAACACCGGGGAGCTGTTTTTT. Its translation is CASRAASSANTGELFF. Full variable domain (missing parts from reference TRBV7-6 and TRBJ2-2): GAGVSQSPRYKVTKRGQDVALRCDPISGHVSLYWYRQALGQGPEFLTYFNYEAQQDKSGLPNDRFSAERPEGSISTLTIQRTEQRDSAMYRCASRAASSANTGELFFGEGSRLTVL.

This clonotype appeared many times. The V gene is TRBV27, the J gene TRBJ1-2; TRBD1 is a possible D gene (5 bases). The germline V gene has CDR1 MNHEY and CDR2 SMNVEV (reference sequence). The CDR3 is 14 amino acids. Trimming cost V 0 bases and J 4 bases, with 9 bases left between them. The CDR3 region is CASSLSRVGYGYTF. CDR3 nucleotides: TGTGCCAGCAGTTTATCCAGGGTAGGCTATGGCTACACCTTC.

This rearrangement joins TRBV11-3 to TRBJ1-4, with TRBD1 matching 7 bases. The ends lost 5 bases at V and 7 bases at J; junction bases unmatched: 4. The CDR3 extends over 13 amino acids. Germline values: CDR1 SGHNT, CDR2 YENEEA. The CDR3 protein is CASSETGTEKLFF. Here the CDR3 DNA reads TGTGCCAGCAGCGAGACAGGGACTGAAAAACTGTTTTTT.

With respect to this clonotype: At one boundary the junction diverges from the germline segment, which might be a read error. The rearrangement links TRBV5-1 to TRBJ2-3, with D perhaps matching TRBD2 (6 bases). Germline assignment: CDR1 SGHRS and CDR2 YFSETQ. This CDR3 region has 16 residues. CDR3 sequence reads: CASSVWAGRRTVTQYF. Here the CDR3 DNA reads TGCGCCAGCAGCGTATGGGCGGGGAGGCGCACAGTTACGCAGTATTTT.

The sample holds many counts of this clonotype. A clone one base away is much larger, so this may be a read error. The gene calls are TRBV5-4 and TRBJ2-7; TRBD2 is a possible D gene (5 bases). Trimming cost V 1 base and J 2 bases, with 13 bases left between them. The CDR3 covers 15 residues. The germline V gene has CDR1 SGHNT and CDR2 YYREEE (reference sequence). In DNA form, the CDR3 reads TGTGCCAGCAGCTTGACGAGGGCGGGCGCCTACGAGCAGTACTTC. Protein sequence: CASSLTRAGAYEQYF.

This clonotype has only one observation. This chain uses TRBV10-1 with TRBJ2-6; 7 bases align to TRBD1. The CDR3 length is 15 residues. The V and J ends lost 5 bases and 5 bases, in that order; junction bases with no gene match: 6. Germline CDR1 and CDR2: WNHNN and SYGVQD (reference sequence). The CDR3 spells CASSPRQGRANVLTF. CDR3 nucleotide sequence: TGCGCCAGCAGTCCTCGACAGGGAAGGGCCAACGTCCTGACTTTC.

This clonotype was recorded only once. The final CDR3 position lacks the conserved phenylalanine or tryptophan, pointing to a likely read error. The chain links TRBV5-4 to TRBJ1-1; 7 bases agree with TRBD1. The CDR3 has 13 amino acids. Losses at the gene ends were 4 bases for V and 7 bases for J; bases not matched to a gene: 7. Germline V gene sequence: CDR1 SGHNT, CDR2 YYREEE (reference sequence). CDR3 in DNA: TGTGCCAGCAGCAGGGGACAGACCGTTGAAGCTTTCTGT. This gives the protein CASSRGQTVEAFC.

The rearrangement uses TRBV6-4 and TRBJ2-1; D remains ambiguous. The germline gives CDR1 MRHNA, CDR2 SNTAGT. This CDR3 region has 13 residues. V gave up 0 bases and J gave up 6 bases, with 6 bases separating them. CDR3 in amino acids: CASSDSDSNEQFF. CDR3 coding DNA: TGTGCCAGCAGTGACTCTGACTCCAATGAGCAGTTCTTC.

The chain carries TRBV7-9 and TRBJ2-7, with a weak D call TRBD1 (6 bases). Trimming shortened V by 5 bases and J by 7 bases, and 18 bases separated the two germline ends. The CDR3 is 14 amino acids. Germline lookup yields CDR1 SEHNR and CDR2 FQNEAQ (reference sequence). CDR3 sequence reads: CASSQGQSIYEQYF. Written as DNA, the CDR3 is TGTGCCAGCAGCCAAGGACAGAGTATATATGAGCAGTACTTC.